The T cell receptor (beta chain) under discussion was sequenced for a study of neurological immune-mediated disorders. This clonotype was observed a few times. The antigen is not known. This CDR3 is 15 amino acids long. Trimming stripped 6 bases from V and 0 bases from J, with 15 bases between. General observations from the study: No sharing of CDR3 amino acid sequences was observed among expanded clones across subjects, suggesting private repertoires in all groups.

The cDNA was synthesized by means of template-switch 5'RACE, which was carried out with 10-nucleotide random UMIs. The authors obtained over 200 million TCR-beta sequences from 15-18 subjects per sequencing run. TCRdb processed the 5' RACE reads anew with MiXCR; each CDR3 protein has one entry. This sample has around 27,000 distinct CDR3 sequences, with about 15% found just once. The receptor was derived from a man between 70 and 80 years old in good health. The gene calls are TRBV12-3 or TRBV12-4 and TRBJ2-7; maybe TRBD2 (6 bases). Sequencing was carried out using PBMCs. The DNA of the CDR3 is TGTGCCAGCAGCGACTTAGCGGATAGCTCCTACGAGCAGTACTTC. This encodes CASSDLADSSYEQYF.